This T cell receptor (beta chain) comes out of a study of cytomegalovirus exposure and HLA in healthy donors. On the study more broadly: A subsequent analysis stated that the roughly 130 validation repertoires were run on the same platform as the roughly 710 first-cohort repertoires. Study-wide results and limits: Altogether, 160 or so TCR beta chains were recorded as cytomegalovirus-associated.

This clone was seen a handful of times. The antigen remains undetermined. Produced via immunoSEQ multiplex PCR; TCRdb's table is partial and in-frame only. Among 150,000 to 200,000 clones listed, roughly nine tenths were seen once. The germline V gene encodes CDR1 KGHSH and CDR2 LQKENI. Germline trimming cut 2 bases from V and 4 bases from J; bases unmatched to any gene: 0. This CDR3 has 13 residues. The sequence derives from a woman aged 18-30 years in good health and CMV-seropositive. Material: PBMCs. The V and J genes are TRBV18 and TRBJ1-1; TRBD1 matches 8 bases. This CDR3 reads CASSPTGGTEAFF. For the CDR3, the DNA is TGTGCCAGCTCACCAACAGGGGGCACTGAAGCTTTCTTT.